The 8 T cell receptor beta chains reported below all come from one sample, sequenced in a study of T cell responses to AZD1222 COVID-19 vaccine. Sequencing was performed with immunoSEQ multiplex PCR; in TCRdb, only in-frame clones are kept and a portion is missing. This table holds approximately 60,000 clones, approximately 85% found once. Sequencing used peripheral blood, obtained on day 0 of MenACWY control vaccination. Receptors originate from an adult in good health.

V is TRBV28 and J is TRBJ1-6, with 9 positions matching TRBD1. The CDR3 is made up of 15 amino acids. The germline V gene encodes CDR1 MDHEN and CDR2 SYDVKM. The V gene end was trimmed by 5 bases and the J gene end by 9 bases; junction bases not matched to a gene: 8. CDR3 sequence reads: CASSGPGQGSSPLHF. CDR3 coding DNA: TGTGCCAGCAGTGGGCCGGGACAGGGAAGTTCACCCCTCCACTTT.

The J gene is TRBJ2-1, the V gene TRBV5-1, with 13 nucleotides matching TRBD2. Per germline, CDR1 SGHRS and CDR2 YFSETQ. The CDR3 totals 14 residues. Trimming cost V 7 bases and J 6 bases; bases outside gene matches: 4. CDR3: CASEGLAGSNEQFF. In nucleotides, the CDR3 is TGCGCCAGCGAGGGACTAGCGGGAAGCAATGAGCAGTTCTTC.

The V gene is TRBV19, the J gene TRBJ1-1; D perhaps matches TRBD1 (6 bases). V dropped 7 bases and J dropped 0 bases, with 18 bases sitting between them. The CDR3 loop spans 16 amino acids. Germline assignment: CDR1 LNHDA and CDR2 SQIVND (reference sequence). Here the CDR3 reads CASTPGGLVMNTEAFF. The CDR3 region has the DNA TGTGCCAGTACCCCGGGGGGGCTAGTCATGAACACTGAAGCTTTCTTT.

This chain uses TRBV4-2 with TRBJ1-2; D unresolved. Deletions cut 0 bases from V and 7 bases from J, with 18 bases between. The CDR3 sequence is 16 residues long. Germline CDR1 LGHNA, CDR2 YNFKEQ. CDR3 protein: CASSQDLAIKGGGYTF. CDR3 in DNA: TGTGCCAGCAGCCAAGATTTGGCCATTAAGGGAGGTGGCTACACCTTC.

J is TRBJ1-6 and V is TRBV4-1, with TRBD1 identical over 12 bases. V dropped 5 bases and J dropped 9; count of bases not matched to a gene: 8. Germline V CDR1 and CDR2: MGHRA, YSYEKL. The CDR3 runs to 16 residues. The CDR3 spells CASSAGTGGVGSPLHF. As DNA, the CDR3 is TGCGCCAGCAGCGCAGGGACAGGGGGCGTAGGTTCACCCCTCCACTTT.

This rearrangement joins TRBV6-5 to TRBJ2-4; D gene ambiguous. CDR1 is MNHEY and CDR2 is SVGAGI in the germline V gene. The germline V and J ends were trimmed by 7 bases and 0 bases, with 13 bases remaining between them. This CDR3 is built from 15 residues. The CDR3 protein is CASTLDLLAKNIQYF. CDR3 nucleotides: TGTGCCAGCACCCTAGACTTGCTAGCCAAAAACATTCAGTACTTC.

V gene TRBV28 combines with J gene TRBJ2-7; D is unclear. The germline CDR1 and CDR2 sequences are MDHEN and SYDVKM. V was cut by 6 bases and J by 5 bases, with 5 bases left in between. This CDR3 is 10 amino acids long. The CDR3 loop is CASSEHEQYF. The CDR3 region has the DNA TGTGCCAGCAGCGAGCACGAGCAGTACTTC.

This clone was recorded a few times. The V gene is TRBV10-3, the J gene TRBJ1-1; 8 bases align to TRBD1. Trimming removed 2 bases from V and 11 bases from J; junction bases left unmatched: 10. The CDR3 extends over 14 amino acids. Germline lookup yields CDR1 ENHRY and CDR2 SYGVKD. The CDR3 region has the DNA TGTGCCATCAGTGAGGGACAGGGAACTCCCAGGGCTTTCTTT. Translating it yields CAISEGQGTPRAFF.